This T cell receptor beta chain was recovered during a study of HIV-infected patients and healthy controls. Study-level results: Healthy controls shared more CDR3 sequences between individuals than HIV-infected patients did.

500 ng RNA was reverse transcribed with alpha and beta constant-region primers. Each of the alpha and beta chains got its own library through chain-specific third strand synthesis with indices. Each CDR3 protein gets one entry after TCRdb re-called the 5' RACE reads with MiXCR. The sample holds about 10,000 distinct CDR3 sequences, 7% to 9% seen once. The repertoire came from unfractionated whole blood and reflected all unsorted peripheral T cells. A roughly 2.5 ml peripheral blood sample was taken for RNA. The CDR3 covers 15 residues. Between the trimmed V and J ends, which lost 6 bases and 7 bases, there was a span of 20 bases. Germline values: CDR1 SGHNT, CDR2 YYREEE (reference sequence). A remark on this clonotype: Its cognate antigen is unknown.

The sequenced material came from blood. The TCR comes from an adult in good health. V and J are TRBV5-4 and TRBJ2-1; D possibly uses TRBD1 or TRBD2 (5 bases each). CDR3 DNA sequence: TGTGCCAGCAACCCAGGACTTCCCAGGGCAAATGAGCAGTTCTTC. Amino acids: CASNPGLPRANEQFF. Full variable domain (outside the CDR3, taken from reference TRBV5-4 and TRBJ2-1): ETGVTQSPTHLIKTRGQQVTLRCSSQSGHNTVSWYQQALGQGPQFIFQYYREEENGRGNFPPRFSGLQFPNYSSELNVNALELDDSALYLCASNPGLPRANEQFFGPGTRLTVL.